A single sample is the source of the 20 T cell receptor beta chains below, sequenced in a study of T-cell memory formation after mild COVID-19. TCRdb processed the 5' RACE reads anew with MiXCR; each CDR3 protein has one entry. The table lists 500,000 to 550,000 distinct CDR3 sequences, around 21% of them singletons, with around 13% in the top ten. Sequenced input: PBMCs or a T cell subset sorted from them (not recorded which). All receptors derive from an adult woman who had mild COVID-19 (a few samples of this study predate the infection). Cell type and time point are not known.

Here the CDR3 reads CASSLRAPNTDTQYF. CDR3 DNA: TGCGCCAGCAGCTTGAGGGCACCTAACACAGATACGCAGTATTTT. V usage is TRBV5-1 and J usage is TRBJ2-3; D is unresolved. From germline, CDR1 is SGHRS and CDR2 YFSETQ. Trimming pared 1 base from V and 2 bases from J, leaving 11 bases between. The CDR3 sequence is 15 residues long.

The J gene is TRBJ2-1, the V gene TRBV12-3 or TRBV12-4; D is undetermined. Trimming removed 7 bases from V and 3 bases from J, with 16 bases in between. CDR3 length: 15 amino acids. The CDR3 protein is CASTLGKSHYNEQFF. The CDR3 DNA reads TGTGCCAGCACCCTCGGAAAGAGTCACTACAATGAGCAGTTCTTC.

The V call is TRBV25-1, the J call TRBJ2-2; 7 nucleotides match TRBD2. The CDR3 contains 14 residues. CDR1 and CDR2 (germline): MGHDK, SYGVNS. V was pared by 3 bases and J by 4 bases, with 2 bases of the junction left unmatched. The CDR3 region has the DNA TGTGCCAGCAGTGAGGGGGGGATCACCGGGGAGCTGTTTTTT. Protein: CASSEGGITGELFF.

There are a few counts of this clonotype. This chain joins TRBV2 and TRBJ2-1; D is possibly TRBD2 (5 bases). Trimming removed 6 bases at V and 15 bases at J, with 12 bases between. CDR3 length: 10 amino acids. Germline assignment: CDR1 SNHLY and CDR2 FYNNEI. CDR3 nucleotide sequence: TGTGCCAGCAGCGCGCGGGTGTTGTTCTTC. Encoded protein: CASSARVLFF.

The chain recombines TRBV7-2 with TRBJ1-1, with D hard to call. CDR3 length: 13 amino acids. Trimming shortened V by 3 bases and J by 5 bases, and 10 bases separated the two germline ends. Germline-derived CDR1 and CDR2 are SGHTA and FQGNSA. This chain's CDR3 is CASSFVRGTEAFF. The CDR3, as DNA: TGTGCCAGCAGCTTTGTGCGGGGAACTGAAGCTTTCTTT.

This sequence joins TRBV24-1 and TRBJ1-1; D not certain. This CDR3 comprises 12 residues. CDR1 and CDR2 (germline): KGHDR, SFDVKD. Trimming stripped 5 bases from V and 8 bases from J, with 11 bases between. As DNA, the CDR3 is TGTGCCACCAGTGGATGGGGAGACGAAGCTTTCTTT. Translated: CATSGWGDEAFF.

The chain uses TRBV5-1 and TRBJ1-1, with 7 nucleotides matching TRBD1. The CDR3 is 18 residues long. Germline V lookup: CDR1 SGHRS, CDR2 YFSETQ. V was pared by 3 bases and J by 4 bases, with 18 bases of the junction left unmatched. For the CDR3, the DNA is TGCGCCAGCAGCTCTCTTGGGGCAGGGGGAGAGGAGACCACTGAAGCTTTCTTT. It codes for CASSSLGAGGEETTEAFF.

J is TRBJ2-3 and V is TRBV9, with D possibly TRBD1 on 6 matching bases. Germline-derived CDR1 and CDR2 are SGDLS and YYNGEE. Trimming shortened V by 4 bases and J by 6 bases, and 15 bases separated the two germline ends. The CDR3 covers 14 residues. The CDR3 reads CASSSYGGMDTQYF. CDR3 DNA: TGTGCCAGCAGCTCGTATGGGGGCATGGATACGCAGTATTTT.

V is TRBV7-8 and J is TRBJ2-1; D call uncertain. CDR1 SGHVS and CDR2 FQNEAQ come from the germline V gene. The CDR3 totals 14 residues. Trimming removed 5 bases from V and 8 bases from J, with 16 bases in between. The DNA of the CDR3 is TGTGCCAGCAGCCCCCGGCGGCGTCGAGATGAGCAGTTCTTC. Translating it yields CASSPRRRRDEQFF.

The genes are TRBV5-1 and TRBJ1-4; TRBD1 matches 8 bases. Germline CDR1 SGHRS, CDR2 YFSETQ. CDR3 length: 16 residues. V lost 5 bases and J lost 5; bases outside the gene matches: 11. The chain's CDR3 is CASRTSQGAGNEKLFF. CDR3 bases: TGCGCCAGCAGGACGAGCCAGGGGGCTGGGAATGAAAAACTGTTTTTT.

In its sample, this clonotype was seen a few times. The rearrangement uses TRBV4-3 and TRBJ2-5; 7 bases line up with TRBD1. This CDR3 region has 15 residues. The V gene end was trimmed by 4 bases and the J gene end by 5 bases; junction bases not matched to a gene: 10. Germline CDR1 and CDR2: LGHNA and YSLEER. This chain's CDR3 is CASSPETGLGETQYF. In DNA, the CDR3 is TGCGCCAGCAGCCCCGAGACAGGGTTGGGGGAGACCCAGTACTTC.

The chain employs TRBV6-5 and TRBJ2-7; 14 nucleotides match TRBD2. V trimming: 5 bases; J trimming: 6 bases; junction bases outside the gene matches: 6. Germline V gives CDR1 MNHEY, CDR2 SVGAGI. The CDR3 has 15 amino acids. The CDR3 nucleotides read TGTGCCAGCAGTGCCGGGACTAGCGGGAGTATCGAGCAGTACTTC. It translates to CASSAGTSGSIEQYF.

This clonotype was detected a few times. CDR3 region: CASTKQGQGPEETQYF. CDR3 DNA sequence: TGTGCCAGCACCAAGCAGGGACAGGGACCTGAAGAGACCCAGTACTTC. This sequence joins TRBV12-3 or TRBV12-4 and TRBJ2-5; 9 nucleotides match TRBD1. The CDR3 contains 16 residues. The V segment lost 7 bases and the J segment 3 bases; nucleotides outside the gene matches: 12.

CDR3 loop: CASSQDLLSYEQYF. In DNA, the CDR3 is TGCGCCAGCAGCCAAGATCTTTTATCCTACGAGCAGTACTTC. The chain joins TRBV4-1 to TRBJ2-7; D unresolved. The CDR3 has 14 amino acids. The V gene's germline CDR1 is MGHRA and CDR2 YSYEKL. V was pared by 0 bases and J by 1 base, with 7 bases between.

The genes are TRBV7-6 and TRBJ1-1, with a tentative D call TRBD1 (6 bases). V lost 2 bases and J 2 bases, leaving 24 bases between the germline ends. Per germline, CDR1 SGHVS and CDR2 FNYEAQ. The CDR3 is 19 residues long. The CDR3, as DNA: TGTGCCAGCAGCTTAATCGTGGGGGGGCAGTGGGGATTCAACACTGAAGCTTTCTTT. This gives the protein CASSLIVGGQWGFNTEAFF.

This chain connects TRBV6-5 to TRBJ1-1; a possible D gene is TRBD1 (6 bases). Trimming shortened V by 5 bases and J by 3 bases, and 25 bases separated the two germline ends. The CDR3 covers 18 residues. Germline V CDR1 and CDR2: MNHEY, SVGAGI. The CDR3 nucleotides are TGTGCCAGCAGTCTCCACACGCCTTACAGGGCCAGTTACACTGAAGCTTTCTTT. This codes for CASSLHTPYRASYTEAFF.

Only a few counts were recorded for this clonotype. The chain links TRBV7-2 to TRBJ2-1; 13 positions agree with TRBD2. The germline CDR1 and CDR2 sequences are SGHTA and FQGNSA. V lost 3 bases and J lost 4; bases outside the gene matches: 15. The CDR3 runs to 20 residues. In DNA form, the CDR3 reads TGTGCCAGCAGCTTCCCGACTAGCGGGAGGACCTCGAGGAATTACAATGAGCAGTTCTTC. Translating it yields CASSFPTSGRTSRNYNEQFF.

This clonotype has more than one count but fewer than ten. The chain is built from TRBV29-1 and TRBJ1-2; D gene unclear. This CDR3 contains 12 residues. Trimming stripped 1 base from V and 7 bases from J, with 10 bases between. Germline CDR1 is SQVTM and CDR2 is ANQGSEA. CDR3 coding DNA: TGCAGCGTTGAAGCGTCAGACCTTGGCTACACCTTC. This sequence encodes CSVEASDLGYTF.

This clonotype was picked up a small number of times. The CDR3 DNA reads TGTGCCAGCAGCCCCGGACAGGGCACTCACAATGAGCAGTTCTTC. Amino acids: CASSPGQGTHNEQFF. The V and J genes are TRBV12-3 or TRBV12-4 and TRBJ2-1; TRBD1 matches at 8 bases. V was pared by 6 bases and J by 5 bases, with 9 bases of the junction left unmatched. The CDR3 length is 15 residues.

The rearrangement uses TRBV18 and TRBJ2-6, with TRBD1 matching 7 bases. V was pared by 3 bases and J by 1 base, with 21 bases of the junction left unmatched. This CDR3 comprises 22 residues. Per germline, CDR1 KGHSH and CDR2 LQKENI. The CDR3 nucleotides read TGTGCCAGCTCACCGGCACCCCCAAGACAGGGAACCTCGCAATCTGGGGCCAACGTCCTGACTTTC. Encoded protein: CASSPAPPRQGTSQSGANVLTF.